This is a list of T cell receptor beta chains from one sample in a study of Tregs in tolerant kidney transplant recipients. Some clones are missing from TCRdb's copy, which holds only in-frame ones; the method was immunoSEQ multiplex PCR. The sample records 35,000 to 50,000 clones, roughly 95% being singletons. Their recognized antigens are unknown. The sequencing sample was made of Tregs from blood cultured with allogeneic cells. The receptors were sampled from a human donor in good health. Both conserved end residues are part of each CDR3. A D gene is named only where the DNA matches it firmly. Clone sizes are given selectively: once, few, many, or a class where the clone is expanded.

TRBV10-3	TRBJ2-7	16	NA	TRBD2	CAIKGLAGELAHEQYF	TGTGCCATCAAAGGACTAGCGGGAGAACTCGCCCACGAGCAGTACTTC
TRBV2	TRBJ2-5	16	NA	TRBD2	CASSEGLAGGSGTQYF	TGTGCCAGCAGTGAAGGGCTAGCGGGAGGGTCAGGGACCCAGTACTTC
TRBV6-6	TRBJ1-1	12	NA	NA	CASRGQGNEAFF	TGTGCCAGCAGAGGCCAGGGGAATGAAGCTTTCTTT
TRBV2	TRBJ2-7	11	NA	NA	CASSERYEQYF	TGTGCCAGCAGTGAAAGGTACGAGCAGTACTTC
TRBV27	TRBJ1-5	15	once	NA	CASSLWGAGNQPQHF	TGTGCCAGCAGTTTATGGGGGGCAGGCAATCAGCCCCAGCATTTT
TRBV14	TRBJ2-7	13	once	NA	CASSQRGPYEQYF	TGTGCCAGCAGCCAACGCGGGCCCTACGAGCAGTACTTC
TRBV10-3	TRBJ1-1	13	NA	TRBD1	CAITTGEGAEAFF	TGTGCCATCACTACAGGGGAGGGGGCTGAAGCTTTCTTT
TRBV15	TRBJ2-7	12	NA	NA	CATSRDSYEQYF	TGTGCCACCAGCAGAGATTCGTACGAGCAGTACTTC
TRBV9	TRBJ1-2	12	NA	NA	CASSARRGGYTF	TGTGCCAGCAGCGCCCGGAGGGGCGGCTACACCTTC
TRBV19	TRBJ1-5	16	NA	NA	CASTPTRVSSNQPQHF	TGTGCCAGTACCCCTACCCGGGTTTCGAGCAATCAGCCCCAGCATTTT
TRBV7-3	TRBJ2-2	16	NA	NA	CASSLVGLRNTGELFF	TGTGCCAGCAGCTTAGTGGGGTTGCGTAACACCGGGGAGCTGTTTTTT
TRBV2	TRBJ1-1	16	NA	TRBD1	CASSTTGGTGNTEAFF	TGTGCCAGCAGTACCACGGGGGGGACAGGGAACACTGAAGCTTTCTTT
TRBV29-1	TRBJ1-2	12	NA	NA	CSVWVGRGGYTF	TGCAGCGTTTGGGTGGGAAGGGGAGGCTACACCTTC
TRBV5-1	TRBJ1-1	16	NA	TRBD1	CASSPGQGGMNTEAFF	TGCGCCAGCAGCCCCGGACAGGGGGGGATGAACACTGAAGCTTTCTTT
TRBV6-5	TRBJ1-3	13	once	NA	CASSYRQGNTIYF	TGTGCCAGCAGTTACAGGCAGGGAAACACCATATATTTT
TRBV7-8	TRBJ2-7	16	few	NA	CASSLEGRGGFYEQYF	TGTGCCAGCAGCTTAGAGGGCAGGGGCGGATTCTACGAGCAGTACTTC
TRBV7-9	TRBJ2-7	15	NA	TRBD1	CASSLRGQGSYEQYF	TGTGCCAGCAGCTTACGGGGACAGGGTAGCTACGAGCAGTACTTC
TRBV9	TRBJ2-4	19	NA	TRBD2	CASSVAPSGGEVAKNIQYF	TGTGCCAGCAGCGTAGCACCTAGCGGGGGAGAGGTAGCCAAAAACATTCAGTACTTC
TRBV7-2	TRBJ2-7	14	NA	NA	CASSLMVAAYEQYF	TGTGCCAGCAGCTTAATGGTAGCGGCCTACGAGCAGTACTTC
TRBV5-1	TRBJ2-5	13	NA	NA	CASSRRLQETQYF	TGCGCCAGCAGCCGGAGGCTCCAAGAGACCCAGTACTTC
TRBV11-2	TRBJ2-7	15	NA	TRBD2	CASSRTSGRKYEQYF	TGTGCCAGCAGCCGGACTAGCGGGAGAAAGTACGAGCAGTACTTC
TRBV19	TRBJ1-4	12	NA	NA	CASSISPGKLFF	TGTGCCAGTAGTATCTCCCCTGGAAAACTGTTTTTT
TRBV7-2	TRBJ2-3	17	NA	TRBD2	CASSLGTSGRGTDTQYF	TGTGCCAGCAGCTTAGGGACTAGCGGCCGGGGCACAGATACGCAGTATTTT